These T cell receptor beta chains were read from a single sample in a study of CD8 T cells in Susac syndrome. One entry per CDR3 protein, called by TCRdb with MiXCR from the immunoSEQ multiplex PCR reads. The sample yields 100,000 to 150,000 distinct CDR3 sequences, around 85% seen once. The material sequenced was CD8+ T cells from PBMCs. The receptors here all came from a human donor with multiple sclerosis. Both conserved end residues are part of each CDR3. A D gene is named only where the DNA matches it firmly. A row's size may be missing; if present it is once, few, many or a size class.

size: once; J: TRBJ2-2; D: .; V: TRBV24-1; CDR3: CATMSGTGELFF; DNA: TGTGCCACCATGAGCGGCACCGGGGAGCTGTTTTTT
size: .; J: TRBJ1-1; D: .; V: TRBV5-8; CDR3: CASSLDLGLNTEAFF; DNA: TGTGCCAGCAGCTTGGATTTAGGCCTAAACACTGAGGCTTTCTTT
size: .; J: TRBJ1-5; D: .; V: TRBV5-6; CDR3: CASSFFGAGQPQHF; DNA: TGTGCCAGCAGCTTCTTCGGGGCCGGTCAGCCCCAGCATTTT
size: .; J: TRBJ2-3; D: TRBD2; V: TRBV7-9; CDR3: CASSPPVTSGGPTDTQYF; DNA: TGTGCCAGCAGCCCCCCCGTGACTAGCGGGGGACCCACAGATACGCAGTATTTT
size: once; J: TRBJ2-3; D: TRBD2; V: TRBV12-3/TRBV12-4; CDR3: CASSWTSESTDTQYF; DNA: TGTGCCAGCAGCTGGACTAGCGAAAGCACAGATACGCAGTATTTT
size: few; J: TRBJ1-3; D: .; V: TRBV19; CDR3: CASKPGFSGNTIYF; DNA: TGTGCCAGTAAGCCGGGGTTCTCTGGAAACACCATATATTTT
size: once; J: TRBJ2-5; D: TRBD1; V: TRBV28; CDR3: CASSLWTRSGPGTVDETQYF; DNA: TGTGCCAGCAGTTTATGGACACGGTCCGGTCCCGGGACAGTTGACGAGACCCAGTACTTC
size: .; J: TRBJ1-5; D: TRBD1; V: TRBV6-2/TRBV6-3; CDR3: CASSGTGMSQPQHF; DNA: TGTGCCAGCAGCGGGACAGGGATGTCTCAGCCCCAGCATTTT
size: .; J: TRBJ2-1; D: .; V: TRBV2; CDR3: CASSVRVGVYNEQFF; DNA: TGTGCCAGCAGCGTTCGGGTGGGGGTCTACAATGAGCAGTTCTTC
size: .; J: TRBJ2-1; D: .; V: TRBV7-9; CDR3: CASSLYPAAGVYNEQFF; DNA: TGTGCCAGCAGCTTATACCCGGCAGCGGGCGTCTACAATGAGCAGTTCTTC
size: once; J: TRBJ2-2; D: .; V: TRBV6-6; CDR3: CASSYMAGEGGELFF; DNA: TGTGCCAGCAGTTACATGGCAGGGGAAGGCGGGGAGCTGTTTTTT
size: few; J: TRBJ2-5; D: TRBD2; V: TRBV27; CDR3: CASSLSISRGEETQYF; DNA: TGTGCCAGCAGTTTATCGATTTCCCGGGGGGAGGAGACCCAGTACTTC
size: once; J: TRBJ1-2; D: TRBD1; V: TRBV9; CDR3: CASSVGDLGQGISHGYTF; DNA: TGTGCCAGCAGCGTAGGGGACCTTGGACAGGGTATAAGTCATGGCTACACCTTC
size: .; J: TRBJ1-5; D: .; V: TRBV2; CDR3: CASSGLGDGNQPQHF; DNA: TGTGCCAGCAGTGGATTAGGAGACGGCAATCAGCCCCAGCATTTT
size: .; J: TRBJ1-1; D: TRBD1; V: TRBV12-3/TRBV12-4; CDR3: CASSLDSGQGDLDTEVFF; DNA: TGTGCCAGCAGTTTAGATTCTGGGCAGGGGGATTTGGACACTGAAGTTTTCTTT
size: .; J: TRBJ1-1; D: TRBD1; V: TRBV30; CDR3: CAWDSGGSAFF; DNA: TGTGCCTGGGACTCAGGGGGCTCGGCTTTCTTT
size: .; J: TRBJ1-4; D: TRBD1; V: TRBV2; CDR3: CASSPGQGAGEKLFF; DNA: TGTGCCAGCAGCCCCGGACAGGGGGCCGGTGAAAAACTGTTTTTT
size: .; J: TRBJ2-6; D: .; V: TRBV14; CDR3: CASSPGRNSGANVLTF; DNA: TGTGCCAGCAGCCCTGGCAGGAACTCTGGGGCCAACGTCCTGACTTTC
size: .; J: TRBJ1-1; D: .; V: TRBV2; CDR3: CASSEWQSNTEAFF; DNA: TGTGCCAGCAGTGAGTGGCAGTCCAACACTGAAGCTTTCTTT
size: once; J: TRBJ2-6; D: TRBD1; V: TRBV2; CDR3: CASSEGTGTSGANVLTF; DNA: TGTGCCAGCAGTGAAGGGACAGGGACCTCTGGGGCCAACGTCCTGACTTTC
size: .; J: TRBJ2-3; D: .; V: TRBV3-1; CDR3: CASSQSTDTQYF; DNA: TGTGCCAGCAGCCAAAGCACAGATACGCAGTATTTT
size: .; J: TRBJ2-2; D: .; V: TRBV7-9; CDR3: CASSWALTGELFF; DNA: TGTGCCAGCAGCTGGGCCCTCACCGGGGAGCTGTTTTTT
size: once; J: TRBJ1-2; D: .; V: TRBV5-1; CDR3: CASSPGENSNYGYTF; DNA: TGCGCCAGCAGCCCCGGAGAGAATTCGAACTATGGCTACACCTTC
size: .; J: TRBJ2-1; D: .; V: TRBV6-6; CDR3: CASSYSTRHEQFF; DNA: TGTGCCAGCAGTTACTCTACTCGGCATGAGCAGTTCTTC
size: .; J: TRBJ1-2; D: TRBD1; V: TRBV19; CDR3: CASSMVGQGYGYTF; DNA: TGTGCCAGTAGTATGGTGGGACAGGGGTATGGCTACACCTTC
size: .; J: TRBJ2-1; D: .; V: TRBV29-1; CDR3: CSVGLIDYNEQFF; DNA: TGCAGCGTTGGCCTAATTGACTACAATGAGCAGTTCTTC
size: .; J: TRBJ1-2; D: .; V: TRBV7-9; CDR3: CASSLDRASSNYGYTF; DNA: TGTGCCAGCAGCTTAGACAGGGCTTCCTCTAACTATGGCTACACCTTC
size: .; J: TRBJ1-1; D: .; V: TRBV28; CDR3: CASSLAEYTEAFF; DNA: TGTGCCAGCAGTTTAGCAGAGTACACTGAAGCTTTCTTT
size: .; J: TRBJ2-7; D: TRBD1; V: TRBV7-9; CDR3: CASSGPRDRPSPEQYF; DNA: TGTGCCAGCAGCGGTCCCAGGGACAGGCCGTCCCCCGAGCAGTACTTC
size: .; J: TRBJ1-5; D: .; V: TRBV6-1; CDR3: CASSTYAFDQPQHF; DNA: TGTGCCAGCAGTACCTATGCCTTCGATCAGCCCCAGCATTTT
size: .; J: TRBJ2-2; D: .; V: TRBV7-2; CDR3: CASSPRGVPNTGELFF; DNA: TGTGCCAGCAGCCCGCGGGGTGTTCCGAACACCGGGGAGCTGTTTTTT
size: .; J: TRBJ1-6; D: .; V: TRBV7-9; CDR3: CASSPLGTNSPLHF; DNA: TGTGCCAGCAGCCCTCTCGGGACGAATTCACCCCTCCACTTT
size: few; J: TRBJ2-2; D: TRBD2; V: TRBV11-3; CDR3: CASSLGPTSERNTGELFF; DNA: TGTGCCAGCAGCTTAGGCCCTACTAGCGAACGGAACACCGGGGAGCTGTTTTTT
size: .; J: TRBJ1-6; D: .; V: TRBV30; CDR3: CAWRDPRGKIPSSYNSPLHF; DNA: TGTGCCTGGAGGGACCCCCGGGGAAAAATCCCGAGCTCCTATAATTCACCCCTCCACTTT
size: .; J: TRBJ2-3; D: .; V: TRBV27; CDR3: CASIKKYVGADTQYF; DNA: TGTGCCAGCATCAAAAAGTACGTGGGAGCAGATACGCAGTATTTT
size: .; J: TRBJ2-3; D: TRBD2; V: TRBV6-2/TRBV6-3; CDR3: CASSYGTSGRSAIRVF; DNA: TGTGCCAGCAGTTACGGGACTAGCGGGAGATCGGCAATAAGGGTTTTT
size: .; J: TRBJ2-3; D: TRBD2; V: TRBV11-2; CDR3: CASSFPSGGAGTDTQYF; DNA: TGTGCCAGCAGCTTCCCTAGCGGGGGGGCCGGCACAGATACGCAGTATTTT
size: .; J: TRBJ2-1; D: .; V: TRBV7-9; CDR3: CASSFGTLDNYNEQFF; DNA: TGTGCCAGCAGCTTCGGGACTTTAGACAACTACAATGAGCAGTTCTTC
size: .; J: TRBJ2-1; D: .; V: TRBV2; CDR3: CASSEWAYNEQFF; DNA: TGTGCCAGCAGTGAATGGGCCTACAATGAGCAGTTCTTC
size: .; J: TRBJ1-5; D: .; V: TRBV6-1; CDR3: CASSEAWAGGNQPQHF; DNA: TGTGCCAGCAGTGAAGCGTGGGCAGGGGGCAATCAGCCCCAGCATTTT
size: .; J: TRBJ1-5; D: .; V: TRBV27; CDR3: CASSPRGANQPQHF; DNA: TGTGCCAGCAGCCCCCGGGGGGCGAATCAGCCCCAGCATTTT
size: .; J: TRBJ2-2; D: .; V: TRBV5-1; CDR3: CASSSNREAGELFF; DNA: TGCGCCAGCAGCTCGAACAGGGAGGCCGGGGAGCTGTTTTTT
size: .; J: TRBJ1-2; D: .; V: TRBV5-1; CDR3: CASSRDLYGGYTF; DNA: TGCGCCAGCAGCCGGGACCTCTACGGCGGCTACACCTTC
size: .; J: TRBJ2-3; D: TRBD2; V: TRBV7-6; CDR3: CASSLYSGRTDTQYF; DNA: TGTGCCAGCAGCTTATATAGCGGGAGAACAGATACGCAGTATTTT
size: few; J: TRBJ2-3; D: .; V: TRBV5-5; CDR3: CASSFTAAEDTQYF; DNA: TGTGCCAGCAGCTTTACTGCAGCGGAAGATACGCAGTATTTT